This T cell receptor (beta chain) is drawn from a study of human T cells and chemical hapten exposure (TCRdb year 2021). Looking at the study overall: For sensitization, 2% DPC in acetone was applied to a roughly 2 cm by roughly 2 cm area of upper inner arm skin. The study tracked peripheral blood TCR repertoire changes in vivo during primary and secondary sensitization to the hapten diphenylcyclopropenone (DPC) in alopecia patients. Alopecia areata with under or over 50% scalp involvement, alopecia totalis and alopecia universalis were represented in the patient cohort, which was mostly female. Blood samples were taken from patients before sensitization (week 0) and at 2, 6 and about 24 weeks after DPC sensitization. The libraries were sequenced as a pool, and the TCR yield per sample differed mostly because of small variations in library volumes within the pool. For TCR sequencing, blood came from 25 to 35 alopecia patients at anywhere from one to four time points (pre-sensitization, 2, 6 and 24 weeks). Throughout the study period of around 25 weeks, patients also received therapeutic DPC doses to the scalp every week. Patch tests used Finn chambers with 0.01% DPC on the upper back, scored after 6 days by International Contact Dermatitis Research Group standards.

This clonotype was counted only a few times. Its cognate antigen has yet to be identified. No quality values exist for individual bases; no much larger clone is one base distant. The time point label for this specimen denotes: pre-sensitization, week 0. The treatment or condition label corresponds to: therapeutic diphenylcyclopropenone sensitization with weekly scalp DPC. At each patch-test visit, blood was drawn before the patch test was applied. Patients were considered eligible if aged 18 to 70, diagnosed with alopecia and deemed suitable for DPC therapy, and patients were excluded if pregnant. Unfractionated whole blood was collected in Tempus Blood RNA tubes, and total RNA was extracted from that blood. Including cysteine and phenylalanine, the CDR3 has 14 amino acids. Just CDR3 DNA is preserved here, 42 bases in frame from base 1. V is pruned by 7 bases and J by 6 bases, leaving 8 bases of the junction without a gene match.

The full study reports these points: After repeated subsampling, the strength of the expansion versus patch-test correlation and the threshold at which it became significant changed. Expanded TCRs formed significantly more large CDR3 similarity clusters than pre-sensitization or healthy control sets, consistent with antigen-driven responses. Because all patients had alopecia, a presumed autoimmune disease, the immune response of the patients might differ from that of healthy individuals. Patch test score correlated positively with the number of PT1 expanded TCRs, reaching significance at thresholds 8, 16 and 32 but not at 4. The number of TCRs above 1 in 1000 frequency did not change with DPC sensitization; there was no evidence of global repertoire structure alterations.

The library came from RACE. The instrument given in TCRdb is NextSeq 500. Library preparation attached unique molecular identifiers to individual cDNA molecules for quantitative, reproducible TCR counting. From each blood RNA sample, both TCR alpha and TCR beta chains were sequenced. Processing in the source paper ran as follows. Samples had a median of approximately 93,000 TCRs, with a range from about 23,224 to 750,000. V, J and CDR3 annotation of the TCR reads was carried out using the Decombinator software suite. For the PS versus PT1 abundance plots, all samples were subsampled to the same number of TCRs (28,000). Expanded TCRs were defined as absent before sensitization and observed at least eight times at the 2-week time point. TCRdb redid the processing of the public reads, applying fastp at Q25 and MiXCR, and retained in-frame beta chains. One record per CDR3 amino acid sequence lists the most common genes and DNA. The V and J calls shown here were made by TCRdb, not taken from the authors' results. The sample table holds 85,000 to 100,000 distinct CDR3 sequences, of which 11% were seen once. The ten largest clones take up approximately 3.4% of the sample.

This specimen consisted of whole blood, obtained in connection with sensitization to the hapten diphenylcyclopropenone (DPC). The source of this sequence is a woman aged 55-69 years with alopecia areata. Some clones in this sample may be carry-over from other donors' samples. In this chain, TRBV12-3 or TRBV12-4 is recombined with TRBJ2-2; 7 central nucleotides agree with TRBD1. The DNA sequence is as follows: TGTGCCAGCAACCTGGACAGGCGGGCCGGGGAGCTGTTTTTT. This encodes CASNLDRRAGELFF.